This entry features one TCR beta chain sequence. Antigen unknown. This entry is derived from a study of persistence of HIV-infected CD4 T cells. Study-wide background: Suppressive ART had lasted a median of about eight years. Study observations and caveats: Rare CMV-responding cells carrying HIV-1 proviruses were not analyzed separately for TCR.

V gave up 3 bases and J gave up 2 bases, with 14 bases separating them. The CDR3 extends over 15 amino acids. CDR1 and CDR2 (germline): SGHTA, FQGNSA. Stimulation used around 10 ug/mL lysate from CMV-infected fibroblasts. Sorted nonresponding memory CD4+ T cells were CD40L-negative, CD69-negative, CD45RO-high. Adults with HIV-1 started suppressive ART while chronically infected. Plasma HIV-1 RNA stayed below 50 copies/mL for at least 4 years. This was the immunoSEQ version 4 assay in survey mode. Profiling relied on immunoSEQ multiplex PCR, and the TCRdb table lists in-frame clones only, not all of them. The sample shows roughly 41,000 clones, approximately 84% of them seen only once.

The source of this sequence is an adult man with HIV who was CMV-seropositive. The rearrangement uses TRBV7-2 and TRBJ2-7; perhaps TRBD2 as D (6 bases). Sample: CD4+ T cells sorted from PBMCs after approximately 20-hour stimulation, taken from a patient who received antiretroviral therapy. In nucleotides, the CDR3 is TGTGCCAGCAGCTTCTCTTTTGCGGGGCCCTACGAGCAGTACTTC. Protein sequence: CASSFSFAGPYEQYF.